One T cell receptor beta chain is described in this entry. Study processing details: Nucleated cell number was recorded as an estimate derived from reference gene primer amplification. Using immunoSEQ multiplex PCR, the repertoire was profiled, and TCRdb retains in-frame clones only, with some absent. That table is the source of V, J and clone size, and D and trimming were worked out from the DNA. The sample includes around 87,000 clones, approximately 87% of them seen just once. This sample is part of a study of blood T cell repertoires in COVID-19. Study-level background: COVID-19 samples collected from the United States, Italy and Spain covered acute and convalescent phases. The cDNA or gDNA used as material had been derived from T cells, B-cell-depleted T cells, or PBMCs.

Germline V gene data show CDR1 as MNHEY and CDR2 as SVGEGT. V lost 6 bases and J lost 3, with 11 bases in between. The CDR3 length is 13 residues. This rearrangement joins TRBV6-2 or TRBV6-3 to TRBJ1-2; weak D call: TRBD1 (6 bases). This TCR was recovered from a human donor with active COVID-19. The donor label of this sample is uncertain. The sequencing input was peripheral blood. CDR3 sequence: CASSWDTYYGYTF. Written as DNA, the CDR3 is TGTGCCAGCAGCTGGGACACGTACTATGGCTACACCTTC.